The next 16 T cell receptor beta chains were all read from a single sample in a study of cytomegalovirus exposure and HLA in healthy donors. The table came from immunoSEQ multiplex PCR; TCRdb's copy has only in-frame clones and leaves some out. The table shows 130,000 to 150,000 clones, with about 86% occurring only once. Sequenced input: PBMCs. The receptors originated from a woman aged 18-29 years in good health and CMV-seropositive.

The CDR3 region is CASSFTGGANEQYF. Here the CDR3 DNA reads TGTGCCAGCAGCTTCACAGGGGGCGCGAACGAGCAGTACTTC. The chain recombines TRBV5-4 with TRBJ2-7; 9 bases line up with TRBD1. Germline CDR1 is SGHNT and CDR2 is YYREEE (reference sequence). V dropped 2 bases and J dropped 5; count of bases not matched to a gene: 5. This CDR3 comprises 14 residues.

The J gene is TRBJ1-2, the V gene TRBV5-1; D perhaps matches TRBD1 (5 bases). The germline gives CDR1 SGHRS, CDR2 YFSETQ. The V end was cut by 4 bases, the J end by 4 bases, with 14 bases between. The CDR3 covers 14 residues. The CDR3 sequence is CASSPLEGFYGYTF. CDR3 sequence (DNA): TGCGCCAGCAGCCCCCTGGAGGGGTTCTATGGCTACACCTTC.

The rearrangement links TRBV10-3 to TRBJ2-1, with D perhaps matching TRBD2 (6 bases). The CDR3 loop spans 15 amino acids. Deletions cut 6 bases from V and 0 bases from J, with 12 bases between. Germline V gives CDR1 ENHRY, CDR2 SYGVKD. CDR3 DNA sequence: TGTGCCATCAGGGCCCCGGAGGGCTCCTACAATGAGCAGTTCTTC. It yields the protein CAIRAPEGSYNEQFF.

The gene calls are TRBV7-9 and TRBJ1-4, with D unclear. The CDR3 contains 15 residues. Germline V gene data show CDR1 as SEHNR and CDR2 as FQNEAQ (reference sequence). V was cut by 5 bases and J by 3 bases, with 13 bases left in between. CDR3: CASSPTAGSNEKLFF. In DNA, the CDR3 is TGTGCCAGCAGCCCTACCGCCGGGTCTAATGAAAAACTGTTTTTT.

The CDR3 spells CASSPWGLKETQYF. DNA for the CDR3: TGTGCCAGCAGCCCCTGGGGCCTAAAAGAGACCCAGTACTTC. This chain links TRBV11-1 with TRBJ2-5; D is possibly TRBD1 (5 bases). The CDR3 is made up of 14 amino acids. V was shortened by 5 bases and J by 3 bases, with 13 bases between the two germline ends. Germline V gives CDR1 SGHAT, CDR2 FQDESV (reference sequence).

The chain has TRBV7-2 and TRBJ1-5; 7 bases match TRBD1. Germline CDR1 and CDR2: SGHTA and FQGNSA. This CDR3 has 16 residues. V lost 3 bases to trimming and J lost 0 bases; unmatched junction nucleotides: 5. This chain's CDR3 is CASSFRGTDSNQPQHF. Written as DNA, the CDR3 is TGTGCCAGCAGCTTTCGTGGGACAGATAGCAATCAGCCCCAGCATTTT.

The genes are TRBV2 and TRBJ1-1, with 7 bases that match TRBD1. CDR3 length equals 12 residues. The junction had 7 bases not matched to a gene; V was cut back by 9 bases and J by 6 bases. The germline CDR1 and CDR2 sequences are SNHLY and FYNNEI. CDR3: CARRQGNAEAFF. DNA of the CDR3: TGTGCCAGAAGACAGGGTAACGCTGAAGCTTTCTTT.

The chain employs TRBV27 and TRBJ2-2; 8 positions match TRBD1. Germline CDR1 is MNHEY and CDR2 is SMNVEV (reference sequence). The CDR3 spans 13 residues. J was trimmed by 5 bases and V by 10 bases; bases with no gene match: 6. The CDR3 coding sequence is TGTGCCAACGGGACAGGCGAAACCGGGGAGCTGTTTTTT. Its protein product is CANGTGETGELFF.

The rearrangement joins TRBV29-1 to TRBJ2-7; 12 bases agree with TRBD2. CDR1 and CDR2 from the germline V gene are SQVTM and ANQGSEA. J lost 7 bases, V lost 2 bases, and 12 bases had no gene match. The CDR3 has 16 amino acids. Here the CDR3 DNA reads TGCAGCGTTGAAACGCTAGCGGGAGGGCCGCATCGGGAGCAGTACTTC. Translated, it gives CSVETLAGGPHREQYF.

V gene TRBV7-9 combines with J gene TRBJ2-7; D is uncertain. Germline V gene data show CDR1 as SEHNR and CDR2 as FQNEAQ (reference sequence). Trimming cost V 3 bases and J 3 bases, with 12 bases left between them. The CDR3 has 14 residues. The CDR3 nucleotides read TGTGCCAGCAGCTTCTCGACACTGGACTACGAGCAGTACTTC. As protein: CASSFSTLDYEQYF.

The rearrangement links TRBV5-8 to TRBJ2-2; perhaps TRBD2 as D (5 bases). Trimming cost V 4 bases and J 0 bases, with 13 bases left between them. The CDR3 extends over 16 amino acids. Germline CDR1 reads SGHTS; CDR2 reads YDEGEE. The CDR3 DNA follows: TGTGCCAGCAGCGTTGGACTTTCCGCGAACACCGGGGAGCTGTTTTTT. Amino acids: CASSVGLSANTGELFF.

This clone was seen ten or more times. V is TRBV2 and J is TRBJ2-7; 8 bases align to TRBD1. After removal of 1 base from V and 0 bases from J, the junction contained 2 bases not matched to a gene. CDR3 length: 15 amino acids. Germline V CDR1 and CDR2: SNHLY, FYNNEI. For the CDR3, the DNA is TGTGCCAGCAGTGAAGGAGACAGGGGCTCCTACGAGCAGTACTTC. Protein sequence: CASSEGDRGSYEQYF.

The V call is TRBV7-9, the J call TRBJ2-1; maybe TRBD1 (7 bases). V gave up 3 bases and J gave up 4 bases, with 13 bases separating them. This CDR3 spans 15 amino acids. Germline loops: CDR1 SEHNR, CDR2 FQNEAQ (reference sequence). The CDR3 coding sequence is TGTGCCAGCAGCTTTGCGGGACAGAATTACAATGAGCAGTTCTTC. Translating it yields CASSFAGQNYNEQFF.

This chain connects TRBV19 to TRBJ1-1; possible D gene TRBD1, 6 bases. The V gene's germline CDR1 is LNHDA and CDR2 SQIVND (reference sequence). With 8 bases removed from V and 0 bases from J, the gap between germline ends came to 13 bases. CDR3 length: 14 amino acids. The CDR3 sequence is CASCGGLMNTEAFF. The CDR3 DNA follows: TGTGCCAGTTGCGGGGGGCTCATGAACACTGAAGCTTTCTTT.

As to this clone: One junction end does not reproduce the germline sequence, and a read error may be involved. The chain carries TRBV6-6 and TRBJ2-7; D ambiguous. Germline V gene lookup returns CDR1 MNHNY and CDR2 SVGAGI (reference sequence). This CDR3 spans 10 amino acids. The CDR3, as DNA: TGTGCCAGCAGTTTCAGCGTTCTGGCCTTC. It codes for CASSFSVLAF.

V usage is TRBV27 and J usage is TRBJ2-1, with 8 bases aligning to TRBD1. CDR3 length: 15 residues. With 2 bases clipped from V and 3 bases from J, the junction kept 3 bases outside the gene matches. CDR1 is MNHEY, CDR2 SMNVEV, per germline (reference sequence). CDR3 sequence reads: CASSLGRGLYNEQFF. The CDR3 DNA reads TGTGCCAGCAGTTTAGGCAGGGGGCTCTACAATGAGCAGTTCTTC.